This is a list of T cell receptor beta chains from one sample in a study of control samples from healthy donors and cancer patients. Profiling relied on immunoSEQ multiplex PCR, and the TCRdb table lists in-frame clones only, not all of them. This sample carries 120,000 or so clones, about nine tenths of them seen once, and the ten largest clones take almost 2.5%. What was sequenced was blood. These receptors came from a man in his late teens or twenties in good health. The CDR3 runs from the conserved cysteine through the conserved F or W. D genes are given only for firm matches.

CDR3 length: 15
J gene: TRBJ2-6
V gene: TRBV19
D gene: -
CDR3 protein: CASEGGEDGANVLTF
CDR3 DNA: TGTGCCAGCGAAGGGGGTGAGGATGGGGCCAACGTCCTGACTTTC

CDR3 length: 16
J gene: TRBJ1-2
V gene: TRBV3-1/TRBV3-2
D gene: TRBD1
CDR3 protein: CASSGDSPAFNYGYTF
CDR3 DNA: TGTGCCAGCAGCGGGGACAGCCCTGCCTTTAACTATGGCTACACCTTC

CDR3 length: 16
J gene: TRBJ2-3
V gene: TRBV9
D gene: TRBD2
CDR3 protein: CASSVSLAGFTDTQYF
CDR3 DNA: TGTGCCAGCAGCGTAAGCCTAGCGGGTTTCACAGATACGCAGTATTTT

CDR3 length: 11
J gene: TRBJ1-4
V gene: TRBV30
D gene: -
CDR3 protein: CAWSANEKLFF
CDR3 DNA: TGTGCCTGGAGTGCGAATGAAAAACTGTTTTTT

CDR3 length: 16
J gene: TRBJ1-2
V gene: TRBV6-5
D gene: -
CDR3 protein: CASSYSRGTADYGYTF
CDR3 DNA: TGTGCCAGCAGTTACTCTAGAGGGACCGCCGACTATGGCTACACCTTC

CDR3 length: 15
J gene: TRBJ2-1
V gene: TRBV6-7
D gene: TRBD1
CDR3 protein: CASSTRDRGDNEQFF
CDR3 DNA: TGTGCCAGCAGTACCCGGGACAGGGGCGACAATGAGCAGTTCTTC

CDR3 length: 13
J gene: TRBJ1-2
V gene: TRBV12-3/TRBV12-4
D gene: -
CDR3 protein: CASSLWGTYGYTF
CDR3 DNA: TGTGCCAGCAGTTTATGGGGTACCTATGGCTACACCTTC

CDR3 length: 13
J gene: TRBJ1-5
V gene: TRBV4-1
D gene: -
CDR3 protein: CASSQAGGQPQHF
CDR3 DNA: TGCGCCAGCAGCCAAGCTGGGGGTCAGCCCCAGCATTTT

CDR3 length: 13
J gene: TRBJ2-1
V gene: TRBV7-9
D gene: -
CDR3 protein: CASSLGLYNEQFF
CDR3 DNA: TGTGCCAGCAGCCTAGGGCTCTACAATGAGCAGTTCTTC

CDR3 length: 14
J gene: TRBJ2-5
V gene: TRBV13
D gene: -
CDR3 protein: CASSETRAAETQYF
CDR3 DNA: TGTGCCAGCAGTGAAACACGGGCTGCAGAGACCCAGTACTTC

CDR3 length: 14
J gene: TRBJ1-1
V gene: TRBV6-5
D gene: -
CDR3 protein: CASSYRGLNTEAFF
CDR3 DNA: TGTGCCAGCAGTTATCGAGGTCTGAACACTGAAGCTTTCTTT

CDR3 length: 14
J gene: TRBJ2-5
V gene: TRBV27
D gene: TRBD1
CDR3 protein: CASRPQGRKETQYF
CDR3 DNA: TGTGCCAGCAGGCCACAGGGGAGAAAAGAGACCCAGTACTTC

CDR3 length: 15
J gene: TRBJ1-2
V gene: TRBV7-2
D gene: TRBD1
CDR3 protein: CASSLQGAQQYGYTF
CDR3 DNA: TGTGCCAGCAGCTTACAGGGGGCGCAGCAATATGGCTACACCTTC